A selection of T cell receptor beta chains follows, all from one sample in a study of cytotoxic CD8 clonotypes in ibrutinib-treated CLL. Repertoires were generated with immunoSEQ multiplex PCR, while TCRdb's copy carries only in-frame clones and drops some. There are about 160,000 clones in the sample; about 88% occur only once, and 3% lies in the top ten. The input for sequencing was PBMCs, taken at disease progression, from a patient treated with ibrutinib. The receptors come from a human donor with chronic lymphocytic leukemia. The CDR3 runs from the conserved cysteine through the conserved F or W. The D gene is left open where the match is weak. Rows give clone size only sometimes, using once, few, many, or a class for an expanded clone.

v_call: TRBV5-1; d_call: .; j_call: TRBJ1-3; clone_size: .; cdr3_aa: CASSNSGSSSGNTIYF; cdr3_nt: TGCGCCAGCAGCAACTCGGGGTCCAGCTCTGGAAACACCATATATTTT
v_call: TRBV30; d_call: .; j_call: TRBJ2-7; clone_size: .; cdr3_aa: CAWSVRGEQYF; cdr3_nt: TGTGCCTGGAGTGTACGGGGTGAGCAGTACTTC
v_call: TRBV6-5; d_call: .; j_call: TRBJ1-4; clone_size: .; cdr3_aa: CASSQRPTNEKLFF; cdr3_nt: TGTGCCAGCAGCCAGCGACCAACTAATGAAAAACTGTTTTTT
v_call: TRBV5-1; d_call: .; j_call: TRBJ2-7; clone_size: .; cdr3_aa: CASSLDPGTYEQYF; cdr3_nt: TGCGCCAGCAGCTTGGATCCAGGCACCTACGAGCAGTACTTC
v_call: TRBV11-2; d_call: TRBD1; j_call: TRBJ2-3; clone_size: once; cdr3_aa: CASSSWTGGPDTQYF; cdr3_nt: TGTGCCAGCAGCTCCTGGACAGGGGGCCCAGATACGCAGTATTTT
v_call: TRBV18; d_call: .; j_call: TRBJ1-4; clone_size: .; cdr3_aa: CASSPLDPGGEKLFF; cdr3_nt: TGTGCCAGCTCACCACTGGACCCGGGGGGTGAAAAACTGTTTTTT
v_call: TRBV27; d_call: TRBD1; j_call: TRBJ2-7; clone_size: .; cdr3_aa: CASSLYGTVPYEQYF; cdr3_nt: TGTGCCAGCAGTTTATATGGGACAGTCCCCTACGAGCAGTACTTC
v_call: TRBV2; d_call: TRBD1; j_call: TRBJ2-1; clone_size: .; cdr3_aa: CASRISGGNEQFF; cdr3_nt: TGTGCCAGCAGGATTTCAGGGGGCAATGAGCAGTTCTTC
v_call: TRBV19; d_call: TRBD2; j_call: TRBJ2-1; clone_size: .; cdr3_aa: CASGGLASYNEQFF; cdr3_nt: TGTGCCAGTGGAGGACTAGCTTCGTACAATGAGCAGTTCTTC
v_call: TRBV5-4; d_call: .; j_call: TRBJ2-1; clone_size: .; cdr3_aa: CASSLAQGYEQFF; cdr3_nt: TGTGCCAGCAGCCTGGCGCAGGGCTATGAGCAGTTCTTC
v_call: TRBV2; d_call: TRBD2; j_call: TRBJ2-7; clone_size: .; cdr3_aa: CASGTSGRAFEPTAYEQYF; cdr3_nt: TGTGCCAGCGGGACTAGCGGGAGGGCCTTTGAACCTACCGCCTACGAGCAGTACTTC